A selection of T cell receptor beta chains follows, all from one sample in a study of cytomegalovirus exposure and HLA in healthy donors. Method: immunoSEQ multiplex PCR; TCRdb's copy keeps in-frame clones and lacks some. Found here are about 140,000 clones, around three quarters of them singletons; the top ten hold approximately 6.3%. Sequencing input: PBMCs. The receptors shown here come from a man aged 40-55 years in good health and CMV-seropositive. Each CDR3 is given with its conserved first and last residue.

TRBJ2-1	TRBV4-2	CASSQDKAGDNEQFF
TRBJ2-7	TRBV19	CASTPGQASYEQYF
TRBJ2-6	TRBV5-6	CASSFQGETAGANVLTF
TRBJ1-4	TRBV19	CASSTKGGQLINEKLFF
TRBJ1-1	TRBV9	CASSVGGGTGVGTEAFF
TRBJ2-2	TRBV5-1	CASSARQGANTGELFF
TRBJ1-1	TRBV28	CASSYYTEAFF
TRBJ1-4	TRBV5-6	CASSSGGGLGEKLFF
TRBJ2-2	TRBV5-1	CASSFGYGGTGELFF
TRBJ2-3	TRBV27	CASSSLDSRTQYF
TRBJ1-4	TRBV7-6	CASSLAEDGAREKLFF
TRBJ2-7	TRBV19	CASSPLRDNHYEQYF
TRBJ2-7	TRBV4-1	CASSHFSSTGNYEQYF
TRBJ2-5	TRBV11-2	CASSSQGINQETQYF
TRBJ2-2	TRBV6-5	CASSSQSGGTVGELFF
TRBJ1-5	TRBV6-4	CASRVTGSAVRPQHF
TRBJ2-5	TRBV6-6	CATAEPQETQYF
TRBJ1-1	TRBV6-6	CASMPIQFEAFF
TRBJ1-2	TRBV4-2	CASSQEVANSREFGYTF
TRBJ2-3	TRBV2	CASRGRGIGDTQYF
.	TRBV11-2	CASHLNRDEQYF
TRBJ2-1	TRBV5-4	CASSFRREIEQFF
TRBJ1-2	TRBV4-2	CASSQDRSALWGYTF
TRBJ2-3	TRBV19	CASTKGTTSTDTQYF
TRBJ1-1	TRBV4-2	CATQLGAGLMNTEAFF
TRBJ1-5	TRBV15	CATSLLQGGNQPQHF
TRBJ1-4	TRBV4-1	CASSQDVGGAQLGLFF
TRBJ2-7	TRBV5-4	CASSQSLEYEQYF
TRBJ2-1	TRBV7-8	CASSLASRTGSSYNEQFF
TRBJ2-3	TRBV6-6	CASSSGTDTQYF
TRBJ2-3	TRBV5-1	CASSLIVQGGTDTQYF
TRBJ2-1	TRBV5-1	CASSLASGYDPGEFF
TRBJ2-5	TRBV7-9	CASSSPRGQGRAVRETQYF
TRBJ1-1	TRBV28	CASSFGDFSEAFF
TRBJ2-7	TRBV2	CASVGQGLHEQYF
TRBJ2-1	TRBV5-8	CASSLMGLAGGPNYNEQFF
TRBJ2-3	TRBV19	CASSPRTGSTDTQYF
TRBJ2-1	TRBV10-3	CAIGIEAADEQFF
TRBJ2-5	TRBV19	CASNDPGQGKLYF
TRBJ2-2	TRBV9	CASSVGVSGRTSTGELFF
TRBJ2-3	TRBV7-9	CASSLGMGITDTQYF
TRBJ1-1	TRBV27	CASSSTVNTEAFF
TRBJ1-2	TRBV7-9	CASSQTGGGSGYTF
TRBJ1-2	TRBV14	CASSRDRSGGGYTF
TRBJ2-5	TRBV5-1	CASSLARAGDQETQYF